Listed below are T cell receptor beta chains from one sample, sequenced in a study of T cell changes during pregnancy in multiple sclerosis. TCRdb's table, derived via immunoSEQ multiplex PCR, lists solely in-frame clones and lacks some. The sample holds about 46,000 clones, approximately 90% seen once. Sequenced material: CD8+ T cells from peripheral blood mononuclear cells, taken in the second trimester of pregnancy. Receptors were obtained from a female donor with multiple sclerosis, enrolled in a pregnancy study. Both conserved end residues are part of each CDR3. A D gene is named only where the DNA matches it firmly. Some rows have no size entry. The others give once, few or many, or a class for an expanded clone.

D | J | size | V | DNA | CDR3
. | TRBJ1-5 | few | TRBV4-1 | TGCGCCAGCAGCCAAGGGACTGGGCCCCAGCATTTT | CASSQGTGPQHF
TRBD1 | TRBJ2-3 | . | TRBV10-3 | TGTGCCATCAGTGATCCGGGACAGGGAACGTCAGATACGCAGTATTTT | CAISDPGQGTSDTQYF
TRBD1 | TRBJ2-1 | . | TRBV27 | TGTGCGACAGGGGGCGGGTTTCAGGAGCAGTTCTTC | CATGGGFQEQFF
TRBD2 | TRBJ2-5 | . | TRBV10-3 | TGTGCCATCAAATCGACTAGCGGGGGACAAGAGACCCAGTACTTC | CAIKSTSGGQETQYF
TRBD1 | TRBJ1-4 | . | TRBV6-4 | TGTGCCAGCCCTGGACAGGGAAATGAAAAACTGTTTTTT | CASPGQGNEKLFF
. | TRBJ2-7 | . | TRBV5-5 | TGTGCCAGCAGCTTTGGTTCGGGGTCCTACGAGCAGTACTTC | CASSFGSGSYEQYF
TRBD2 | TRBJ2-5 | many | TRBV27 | TGTGCCAGCAGGAGCGGGGGCGGAGAGACCCAGTACTTC | CASRSGGGETQYF
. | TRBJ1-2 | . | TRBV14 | TGTGCCAGCAGCCACGGCGGATTCTATGGCTACACCTTC | CASSHGGFYGYTF
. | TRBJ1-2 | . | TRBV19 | TGTGCCAGTAGTAGAGGAGACTATGGCTACACCTTC | CASSRGDYGYTF
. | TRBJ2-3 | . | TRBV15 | TGTGCCACCAGCAGAGATTTCTTCGGAGGGGCCAGGACAGATACGCAGTATTTT | CATSRDFFGGARTDTQYF
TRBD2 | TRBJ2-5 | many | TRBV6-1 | TGTGCCAGCAGTGAACTAGCGGGGGGGCAAGAGACCCAGTACTTC | CASSELAGGQETQYF
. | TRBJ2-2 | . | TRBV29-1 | TGCAGTAGCGCTGTAGCGAACACCGGGGAGCTGTTTTTT | CSSAVANTGELFF
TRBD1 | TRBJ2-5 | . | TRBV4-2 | TGTGCCAGCAGCCAAGCCCAGAAAGGAGTGGGCAGGGGGATCCAAGAGACCCAGTACTTC | CASSQAQKGVGRGIQETQYF
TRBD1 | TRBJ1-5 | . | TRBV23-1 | TGCGCCAGCAGTCAACACCAGGACAGGGCCTTTAGCAATCAGCCCCAGCATTTT | CASSQHQDRAFSNQPQHF
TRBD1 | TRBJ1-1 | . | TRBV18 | TGTGCCAGCTCACCGGACAGGGCGAACACTGAAGCTTTCTTT | CASSPDRANTEAFF
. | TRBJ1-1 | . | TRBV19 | TGTGCCAGTAGTATAAATATAGGACAAAACACTGAAGCTTTCTTT | CASSINIGQNTEAFF
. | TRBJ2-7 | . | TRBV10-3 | TGTGCCATCAGTGAGGGGACTTCCTACGAGCAGTACTTC | CAISEGTSYEQYF
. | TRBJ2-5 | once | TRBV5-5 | TGTGCCAGCAGCTTCAGCGGTCAAGAGACCCAGTACTTC | CASSFSGQETQYF
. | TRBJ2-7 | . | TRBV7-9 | TGTGCCAGCAGCGTCCGGGACAACTCATTAACAGGATCCTACGAGCAGTACTTC | CASSVRDNSLTGSYEQYF
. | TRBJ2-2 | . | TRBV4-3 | TGCGCCAGCAGCCAAAGGCTAGAACGCAACACCGGGGAGCTGTTTTTT | CASSQRLERNTGELFF
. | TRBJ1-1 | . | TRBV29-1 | TGCAGCGTTCCTGGGGGCCTAGTGAACACTGAAGCTTTCTTT | CSVPGGLVNTEAFF
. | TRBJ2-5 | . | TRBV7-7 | TGTGCCAGCAGCCTATATAGGGGAGAGACCCAGTACTTC | CASSLYRGETQYF